These T cell receptor beta chains were read from a single sample in a study of cytomegalovirus exposure and HLA in healthy donors. Profiled with immunoSEQ multiplex PCR; TCRdb holds only in-frame clones, not every one. The sample shows around 120,000 clones, around four fifths of them seen only once. Sample: PBMCs. The receptors were gathered from a woman in her forties in good health and CMV-seropositive. The CDR3 runs from the conserved cysteine through the conserved F or W. The D gene is left open where the match is weak. Some rows have no size entry. The others give once, few or many, or a class for an expanded clone.

clone_size,d_call,v_call,j_call,cdr3_aa,cdr3_nt
-,TRBD1,TRBV9,TRBJ2-5,CASNAQGAGETQYF,TGTGCCAGCAACGCTCAGGGGGCGGGAGAGACCCAGTACTTC
-,-,TRBV27,TRBJ1-1,CASSIVGGTEAFF,TGTGCCAGCAGTATAGTCGGGGGGACTGAAGCTTTCTTT
-,-,TRBV2,TRBJ2-5,CASSPKETQYF,TGTGCCAGCAGTCCAAAAGAGACCCAGTACTTC
-,TRBD1,TRBV30,TRBJ2-7,CAWSVKGAPKEYF,TGTGCCTGGAGTGTTAAGGGGGCCCCGAAGGAGTACTTC
-,-,TRBV5-1,TRBJ1-4,CASSLDIISNEKLFF,TGCGCCAGCAGCTTGGACATCATTTCTAATGAAAAACTGTTTTTT
-,TRBD1,TRBV28,TRBJ2-7,CASSSGTESSYEQYF,TGTGCCAGCAGTTCCGGGACAGAAAGCTCCTACGAGCAGTACTTC
few,-,TRBV6-1,TRBJ1-4,CASIRGEKLFF,TGTGCCAGCATTCGGGGGGAAAAACTGTTTTTT
-,-,TRBV27,TRBJ2-5,CASSPNLGETQYF,TGTGCCAGCAGTCCGAACCTCGGGGAGACCCAGTACTTC
once,TRBD1,TRBV4-1,TRBJ2-7,CASRPTGTGVYEQYF,TGCGCCAGCAGACCCACTGGGACAGGGGTCTACGAGCAGTACTTC
-,TRBD1,TRBV28,TRBJ2-5,CASSFGQGIQETQYF,TGTGCCAGCAGTTTCGGACAGGGCATCCAAGAGACCCAGTACTTC
-,-,TRBV7-2,TRBJ1-1,CASSLIGGEAFF,TGTGCCAGCAGCTTAATCGGGGGAGAAGCTTTCTTT
-,TRBD2,TRBV2,TRBJ2-3,CASRGVRLAGLSTQYF,TGTGCCAGCCGAGGGGTTAGACTAGCGGGGCTCAGTACGCAGTATTTT
-,TRBD1,TRBV7-3,TRBJ1-1,CASSLARTGGGTEAFF,TGTGCCAGCAGCTTAGCTCGGACAGGGGGAGGCACTGAAGCTTTCTTT
few,TRBD1,TRBV6-5,TRBJ1-1,CASSLQGPTNTEAFF,TGTGCCAGCAGCCTACAGGGGCCTACGAACACTGAAGCTTTCTTT
-,TRBD1,TRBV30,TRBJ1-2,CAWVGTGPLGGYTF,TGTGCCTGGGTGGGGACAGGCCCGCTTGGAGGCTACACCTTC
-,TRBD2,TRBV6-5,TRBJ2-7,CASSPPSGRGYEQYF,TGTGCCAGCAGCCCTCCCAGCGGGAGGGGGTACGAGCAGTACTTC
-,-,TRBV7-8,TRBJ2-1,CASSASRDRPGSNNEQFF,TGTGCCAGCAGCGCCAGCAGGGACAGACCCGGGAGTAACAATGAGCAGTTCTTC
-,TRBD2,TRBV9,TRBJ2-1,CASQREPYNEQFF,TGTGCCTCCCAGCGGGAGCCCTACAATGAGCAGTTCTTC
-,-,TRBV7-9,TRBJ2-6,CASSLGQFSGANVLTF,TGTGCCAGCAGCTTAGGACAATTCTCTGGGGCCAACGTCCTGACTTTC
once,TRBD1,TRBV29-1,TRBJ2-3,CSVAGGKDTQYF,TGCAGCGTTGCAGGGGGCAAGGATACGCAGTATTTT
-,TRBD1,TRBV9,TRBJ1-1,CASSFGQGPTEAFF,TGTGCCAGCAGTTTTGGACAGGGGCCTACTGAAGCTTTCTTT
few,-,TRBV29-1,TRBJ2-7,CSVGGAGSTYEQYF,TGCAGCGTTGGTGGGGCAGGATCCACCTACGAGCAGTACTTC
-,-,TRBV9,TRBJ1-2,CASSVGLLNASYGYTF,TGTGCCAGCAGCGTAGGATTGTTAAACGCTAGCTATGGCTACACCTTC
-,-,TRBV11-2,TRBJ2-7,CASSFRTGNPYEQYF,TGTGCCAGCAGCTTTAGGACGGGAAACCCATACGAGCAGTACTTC
once,-,TRBV2,TRBJ2-1,CATAGTYNEQFF,TGTGCCACCGCCGGGACTTACAATGAGCAGTTCTTC